This is a list of T cell receptor beta chains from one sample in a study of blood T cell repertoires in COVID-19. The assay was immunoSEQ multiplex PCR, and TCRdb's table has in-frame clones only and misses some. Of about 140,000 clones detected, about 90% appear once; the ten largest clones hold around 11%. Material: PBMCs or T cells enriched from blood (not recorded which). These receptors all stem from a man aged 55 to 70 who had recovered from COVID-19. CDR3s leave out the opening cysteine and the closing phenylalanine or tryptophan.

v_call	j_call	cdr3_aa
TRBV7-9	TRBJ2-1	ASSLAASYNEQF
TRBV5-4	TRBJ2-3	ASIARGGDTQY
TRBV29-1	TRBJ1-4	SVEDRATNEKLF
TRBV9	TRBJ1-2	ASSVDVGYGYT
TRBV11-2	TRBJ2-3	ASSSGTGGGGTQY
TRBV28	TRBJ1-2	ASSTARDRVYGYT
TRBV18	TRBJ2-2	ASSPPTGADTGELF
TRBV2	TRBJ1-3	ASRLPDQGLGGNTIY
TRBV29-1	TRBJ1-4	SVAGTGVFGEKLF
TRBV29-1	TRBJ2-5	SVGGTAQETQY
TRBV2	TRBJ1-6	ASRGAGNSPLH
TRBV10-3	TRBJ1-4	AISESARSANEKLF
TRBV19	TRBJ1-2	ASRQRTNYGYT
TRBV29-1	TRBJ1-1	SVSRGGENTEAF
TRBV6-4	TRBJ1-6	ASSDQGYGDSPLH
TRBV10-2	TRBJ1-4	ASSAGGEKLF
TRBV7-9	TRBJ2-7	ASSFLRGLAVDEQY
TRBV19	TRBJ2-5	ASSTTSGSETQY
TRBV3-1/TRBV3-2	TRBJ1-6	ASSVTGSDSPLH
TRBV28	TRBJ1-2	ASSQPGGISYGYT
TRBV21-1	TRBJ2-1	ASSGLGLDCVEQF
TRBV2	TRBJ1-2	ASSESGQVHYGYT
TRBV5-4	TRBJ2-3	ASSLDGGSFDTQY
TRBV9	TRBJ2-1	ASSPSQGEQF
TRBV6-5	TRBJ2-7	ASNLATAYEQY
TRBV7-8	TRBJ1-2	ASSLRVATGSYGYT
TRBV9	TRBJ2-7	ASSFRQGEQY
TRBV5-1	TRBJ2-7	ASSSLSAQGDEQY
TRBV4-1	TRBJ2-3	ASSLGGAADTQY
TRBV10-3	TRBJ2-5	AISERQLGETQY
TRBV27	TRBJ2-3	ASSLTSGRTTDTQY
TRBV27	TRBJ1-1	ASRRDTEAF
TRBV2	TRBJ1-5	ASRPDSSQPQH
TRBV6-6	TRBJ2-7	ASTSREGADEQY
TRBV14	TRBJ1-4	ASSQGVLVEERLF
TRBV14	TRBJ2-5	ASSLGGSLETQY
TRBV3-1/TRBV3-2	TRBJ2-2	ASSQGGGTNTGELF
TRBV6-5	TRBJ2-2	ASIYTGTGELF
TRBV19	TRBJ1-5	ASSIGPRGSSNQPQH
TRBV2	TRBJ1-2	ASSERTGVRGYT
TRBV4-2	TRBJ2-3	ASSQVEDTQY
TRBV6-1	TRBJ1-4	ASSREGKLF
TRBV6-1	TRBJ1-1	ASSEANMGGEAF
TRBV29-1	TRBJ2-5	SVLTWRDPQETQY
TRBV5-4	TRBJ2-4	ASSLGLLAGEAKNIQY
TRBV5-5	TRBJ1-5	ASSALDRGFQPQH
TRBV2	TRBJ2-7	ASSVRVVYEQY
TRBV7-9	TRBJ1-1	ASSDRNTEAF
TRBV27	TRBJ2-1	ASSTGYEQF
TRBV2	TRBJ2-5	ASSEARGLGETQY